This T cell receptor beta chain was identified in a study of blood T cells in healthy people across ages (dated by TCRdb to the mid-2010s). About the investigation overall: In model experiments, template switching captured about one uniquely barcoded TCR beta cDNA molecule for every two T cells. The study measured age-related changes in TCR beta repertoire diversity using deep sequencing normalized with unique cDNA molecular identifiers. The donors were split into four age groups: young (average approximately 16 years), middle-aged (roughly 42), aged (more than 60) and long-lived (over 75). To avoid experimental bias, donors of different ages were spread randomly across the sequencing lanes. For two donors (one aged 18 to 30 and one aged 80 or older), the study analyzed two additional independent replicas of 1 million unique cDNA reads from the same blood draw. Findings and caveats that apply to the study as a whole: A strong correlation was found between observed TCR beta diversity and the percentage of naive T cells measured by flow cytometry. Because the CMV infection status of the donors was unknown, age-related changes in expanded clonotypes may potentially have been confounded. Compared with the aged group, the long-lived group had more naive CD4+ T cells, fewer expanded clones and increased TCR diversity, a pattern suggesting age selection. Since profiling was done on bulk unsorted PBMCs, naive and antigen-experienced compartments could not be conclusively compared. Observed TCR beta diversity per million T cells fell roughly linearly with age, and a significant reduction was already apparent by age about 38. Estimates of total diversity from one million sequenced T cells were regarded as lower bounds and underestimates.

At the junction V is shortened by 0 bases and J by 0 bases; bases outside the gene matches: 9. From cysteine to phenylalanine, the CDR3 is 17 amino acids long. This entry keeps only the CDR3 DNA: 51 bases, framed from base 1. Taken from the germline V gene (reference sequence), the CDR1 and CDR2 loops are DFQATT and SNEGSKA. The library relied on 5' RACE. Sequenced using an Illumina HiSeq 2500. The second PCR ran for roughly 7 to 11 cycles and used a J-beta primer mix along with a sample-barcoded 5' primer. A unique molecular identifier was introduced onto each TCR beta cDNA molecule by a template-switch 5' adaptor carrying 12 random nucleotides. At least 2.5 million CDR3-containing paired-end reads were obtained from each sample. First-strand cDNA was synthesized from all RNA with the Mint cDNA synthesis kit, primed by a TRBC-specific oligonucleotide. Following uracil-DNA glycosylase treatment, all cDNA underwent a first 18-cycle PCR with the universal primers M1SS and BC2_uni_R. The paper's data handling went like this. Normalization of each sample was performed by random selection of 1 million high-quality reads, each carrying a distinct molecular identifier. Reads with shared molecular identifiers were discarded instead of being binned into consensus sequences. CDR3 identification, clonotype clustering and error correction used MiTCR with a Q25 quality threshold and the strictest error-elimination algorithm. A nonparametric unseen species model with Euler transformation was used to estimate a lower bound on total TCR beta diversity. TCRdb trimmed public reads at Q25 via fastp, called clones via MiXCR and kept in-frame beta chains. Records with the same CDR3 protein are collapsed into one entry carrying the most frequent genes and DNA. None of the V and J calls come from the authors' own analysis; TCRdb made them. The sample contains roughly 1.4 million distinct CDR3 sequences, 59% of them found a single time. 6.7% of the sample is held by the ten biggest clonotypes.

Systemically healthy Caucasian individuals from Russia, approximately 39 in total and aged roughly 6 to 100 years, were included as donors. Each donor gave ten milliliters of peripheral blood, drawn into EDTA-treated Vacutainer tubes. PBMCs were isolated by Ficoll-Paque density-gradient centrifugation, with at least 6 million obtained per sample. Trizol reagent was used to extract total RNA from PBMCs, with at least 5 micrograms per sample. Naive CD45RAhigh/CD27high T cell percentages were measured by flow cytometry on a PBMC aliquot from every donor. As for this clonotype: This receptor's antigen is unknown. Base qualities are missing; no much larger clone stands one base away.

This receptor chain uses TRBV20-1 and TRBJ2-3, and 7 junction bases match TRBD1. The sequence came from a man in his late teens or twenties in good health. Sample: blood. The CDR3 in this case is CSARDRMTGISTDTQYF. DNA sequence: TGCAGTGCTAGAGACCGAATGACAGGGATTAGCACAGATACGCAGTATTTT.